These T cell receptor beta chains were read from a single sample in a study of T-cell reconstitution after alpha-beta-depleted transplantation in children. One entry per CDR3 protein, called by TCRdb with MiXCR from the PCR reads. The table records about 210,000 distinct CDR3 sequences, more than 15% of them present only once. Sequencing was performed on PBMCs, mostly from graft donor cells, taken 360 days after TCRalphabeta/CD19-depleted stem cell transplant. The source of these receptors is a male patient aged 2-10 years who had a stem cell transplant for acute lymphoblastic leukemia, so the T cells may come from the graft donor. Each CDR3 is given with its conserved first and last residue. Fields, in order: V gene, clone size, D gene, J gene, CDR3 protein, CDR3 DNA. A D gene is named only where the DNA matches it firmly. Clone size, where shown, is once, few, many, or a class for clones that have expanded.

>TRBV20-1|-|TRBD2|TRBJ2-1
CSGHPTSGLLNEQFF
TGCAGTGGCCACCCTACTAGCGGACTTTTGAATGAGCAGTTCTTC
>TRBV12-3/TRBV12-4|few|-|TRBJ1-5
CASSLREGDNQPQHF
TGTGCCAGCAGTTTAAGGGAAGGGGATAATCAGCCCCAGCATTTT
>TRBV11-3|-|-|TRBJ2-1
CASSLGSRGDEQFF
TGTGCCAGCAGCTTAGGGTCCAGGGGTGACGAGCAGTTCTTC
>TRBV5-1|few|TRBD1|TRBJ2-1
CASSLLQGGVPNEQFF
TGCGCCAGCAGCCTACTACAGGGGGGTGTCCCGAATGAGCAGTTCTTC
>TRBV20-1|many|-|TRBJ2-1
CSSSAVGPYNEQFF
TGCAGTTCCTCGGCCGTGGGACCTTACAATGAGCAGTTCTTC
>TRBV3-1|few|-|TRBJ2-2
CASSLQLAGELFF
TGTGCCAGCAGCCTTCAACTAGCCGGGGAGCTGTTTTTT
>TRBV4-1|-|-|TRBJ2-7
CASSQSQSSYEQYF
TGCGCCAGCAGCCAATCTCAGAGCTCCTACGAGCAGTACTTC
>TRBV6-5|few|-|TRBJ2-7
CASSSPQGGSYEQYF
TGTGCCAGCAGTTCCCCCCAGGGGGGCTCCTACGAGCAGTACTTC
>TRBV20-1|many|-|TRBJ1-1
CSAILLRYTEAFF
TGCAGTGCTATTTTATTGAGATACACTGAAGCTTTCTTT
>TRBV9|few|-|TRBJ2-7
CASSVGTGGGHEQYF
TGTGCCAGCAGCGTAGGAACCGGAGGAGGACACGAGCAGTACTTC
>TRBV20-1|-|TRBD2|TRBJ2-3
CSARVSGDLTDTQYF
TGCAGTGCTAGAGTTAGCGGGGACCTCACAGATACGCAGTATTTT
>TRBV12-3/TRBV12-4|-|TRBD1|TRBJ1-6
CATRRTGNSPLHF
TGTGCCACTCGAAGGACAGGGAATTCACCCCTCCACTTT
>TRBV7-9|few|TRBD2|TRBJ2-7
CASSSSGGASYEQYF
TGTGCCAGCAGCAGTAGCGGGGGGGCCTCCTACGAGCAGTACTTC
>TRBV14|few|-|TRBJ2-1
CASKDSAYYNEQFF
TGTGCCAGCAAGGACAGCGCCTATTACAATGAGCAGTTCTTC
>TRBV15|-|-|TRBJ2-7
CATSSHRVWRAYEQYF
TGTGCCACCAGCAGCCACCGGGTGTGGAGGGCCTACGAGCAGTACTTC
>TRBV20-1|-|TRBD2|TRBJ2-1
CSARDPLRLASYNEQFF
TGCAGTGCTAGAGATCCCCTGCGACTAGCTAGCTACAATGAGCAGTTCTTC
>TRBV14|-|-|TRBJ2-3
CASSQDRILYADTQYF
TGTGCCAGCAGCCAAGATAGGATTCTTTACGCAGATACGCAGTATTTT
>TRBV12-3/TRBV12-4|-|-|TRBJ2-7
CASSRTDTGEQYF
TGTGCCAGCAGTAGGACAGATACCGGGGAGCAGTACTTC
>TRBV11-2|few|-|TRBJ2-3
CASSFTTTTDTQYF
TGTGCCAGCAGTTTTACCACGACTACAGATACGCAGTATTTT
>TRBV27|few|TRBD1|TRBJ2-1
CASSSPGQHYNEQFF
TGTGCCAGCAGTTCCCCGGGACAGCACTACAATGAGCAGTTCTTC
>TRBV6-2/TRBV6-3|few|TRBD1|TRBJ2-7
CASSYGNRGTDEQYF
TGTGCCAGCAGTTACGGCAACAGGGGGACGGACGAGCAGTACTTC
>TRBV20-1|-|-|TRBJ2-2
CSASKSVINTGELFF
TGCAGTGCCTCAAAATCAGTTATCAACACCGGGGAGCTGTTTTTT
>TRBV5-1|-|-|TRBJ1-6
CASSRSQDFYNSPLHF
TGCGCCAGCAGCCGTTCACAGGACTTCTATAATTCACCCCTCCACTTT
>TRBV10-3|-|TRBD1|TRBJ2-3
CATTRTGGTDTQYF
TGTGCCACCACCCGGACAGGGGGCACAGATACGCAGTATTTT
>TRBV6-1|-|TRBD2|TRBJ2-7
CASSPNSGVTYEQYF
TGTGCCAGCAGTCCCAATAGCGGGGTCACCTACGAGCAGTACTTC
>TRBV12-3/TRBV12-4|many|TRBD1|TRBJ1-1
CASSSGGRTEAFF
TGTGCCAGCAGTTCAGGGGGCAGGACTGAAGCTTTCTTT
>TRBV5-5|-|-|TRBJ2-2
CASSPYEHITGELFF
TGTGCCAGCAGCCCCTATGAGCACATTACCGGGGAGCTGTTTTTT
>TRBV6-5|-|-|TRBJ1-2
CASSYDRLIANYGYTF
TGTGCCAGCAGTTACGATCGGCTCATAGCTAACTATGGCTACACCTTC
>TRBV7-7|-|TRBD1|TRBJ2-5
CASSPRQGPQETQYF
TGTGCCAGCAGCCCCCGACAGGGGCCGCAAGAGACCCAGTACTTC
>TRBV20-1|-|-|TRBJ1-2
CSARRGEVGGYTF
TGCAGTGCTAGAAGGGGAGAAGTAGGGGGCTACACCTTC
>TRBV12-3/TRBV12-4|few|-|TRBJ2-7
CASSPGVYEQYF
TGTGCCAGCAGCCCGGGGGTCTACGAGCAGTACTTC
>TRBV6-5|few|TRBD1|TRBJ1-2
CASSSRDRFLYGYTF
TGTGCCAGCAGTTCGCGGGACAGATTTCTCTATGGCTACACCTTC